Following are 21 T cell receptor beta chains from one sample sequenced in a study of T cell responses to AZD1222 COVID-19 vaccine. Clones were read by immunoSEQ multiplex PCR, and TCRdb kept only the in-frame ones, dropping some. The sample contains some 100,000 clones, about 90% of which appear only once. This sample comprised peripheral blood, obtained on day 0 of AZD1222 vaccination. These receptors were obtained from an adult in good health.

The chain employs TRBV5-1 and TRBJ2-7, with a possible D match to TRBD2 (5 bases). CDR3 size: 13 residues. Germline CDR1 and CDR2: SGHRS and YFSETQ. Trimming stripped 4 bases from V and 2 bases from J, with 10 bases between. CDR3 nucleotides: TGCGCCAGCAGCCTCGGGGATGCCTACGAGCAGTACTTC. Translation gives CASSLGDAYEQYF. Full variable domain (outside the CDR3, taken from reference TRBV5-1 and TRBJ2-7): KAGVTQTPRYLIKTRGQQVTLSCSPISGHRSVSWYQQTPGQGLQFLFEYFSETQRNKGNFPGRFSGRQFSNSRSEMNVSTLELGDSALYLCASSLGDAYEQYFGPGTRLTVT.

In DNA, the CDR3 is TGTGCCTGGATGCGGGGGAATAATTCACCCCTCCACTTT. Amino acid sequence: CAWMRGNNSPLHF. The chain couples TRBV30 to TRBJ1-6; tentative D call: TRBD1 (5 bases). V was cut by 4 bases and J by 5 bases, with 9 bases left in between. CDR3 length: 13 amino acids. The germline gives CDR1 GTSNPN, CDR2 SVGIG (reference sequence).

This clone was seen ten or more times. The chain joins TRBV10-2 to TRBJ2-3; possibly TRBD1 for D (6 bases). CDR1 and CDR2 (germline): WSHSY, SAAADI. The CDR3 consists of 14 residues. Trimming took 6 bases from V and 0 from J, leaving 10 bases between them. CDR3 loop: CASRTDSSTDTQYF. For the CDR3, the DNA is TGCGCCAGCAGGACGGACAGTAGCACAGATACGCAGTATTTT.

This chain connects TRBV5-4 to TRBJ2-3; TRBD2 is a possible D gene (6 bases). Trimming cost V 1 base and J 5 bases, with 11 bases left between them. Germline V gene data show CDR1 as SGHNT and CDR2 as YYREEE (reference sequence). The CDR3 loop spans 14 amino acids. DNA for the CDR3: TGTGCCAGCAGCTTGCTCGGGCGGGAAGATACGCAGTATTTT. This gives the protein CASSLLGREDTQYF.

A single count supports this clone. The V gene is TRBV19, the J gene TRBJ1-2; D may be TRBD1 (6 bases). Germline V CDR1 and CDR2: LNHDA, SQIVND (reference sequence). The CDR3 has 13 amino acids. V was pared by 4 bases and J by 8 bases, with 14 bases between. In DNA form, the CDR3 reads TGTGCCAGTAGTACAAACAGGGATGGCGGCTACACCTTC. Its translation: CASSTNRDGGYTF.

The rearrangement uses TRBV6-8 and TRBJ1-5, with TRBD1 as a possible D gene (6 bases). CDR1 and CDR2 (germline): MNHGY, SAAAGT. This CDR3 is built from 13 residues. The V gene lost 6 bases and the J gene lost 7 bases, with 13 bases spanning the gap. Written as DNA, the CDR3 is TGTGCCAGCAGGAGGGGGGATTCCCAGCCCCAGCATTTT. Translation gives CASRRGDSQPQHF.

This chain joins TRBV2 and TRBJ2-1; 7 nucleotides agree with TRBD2. Germline V lookup: CDR1 SNHLY, CDR2 FYNNEI. The length of the CDR3 is 17 residues. V lost 4 bases, J lost 9 bases, and 18 bases stayed unmatched. The CDR3 coding sequence is TGTGCCAGCAGTGCCGGGTACTACGGCGGGAGCATCGCTGAGCAGTTCTTC. Translating it yields CASSAGYYGGSIAEQFF.

The V and J genes are TRBV2 and TRBJ1-6, with a possible D match to TRBD1 (6 bases). This CDR3 comprises 13 residues. Germline values: CDR1 SNHLY, CDR2 FYNNEI. Trimming pared 10 bases from V and 7 bases from J, leaving 14 bases between. This CDR3 reads CATRQERNSPLHF. DNA of the CDR3: TGTGCCACGAGACAGGAGAGGAATTCACCCCTCCACTTT.

A remark on this clone: The sample has other DNA sequences that encode this CDR3 too. The rearrangement links TRBV11-3 to TRBJ2-1, with 8 bases matching TRBD1. CDR3 length: 15 residues. Germline V gene data show CDR1 as SGHNT and CDR2 as YENEEA. Trimming removed 0 bases from V and 7 bases from J; junction bases left unmatched: 5. The DNA of the CDR3 is TGTGCCAGCAGCTTAGAAGGACAGGGAGGAAATGAGCAGTTCTTC. Translated: CASSLEGQGGNEQFF. Drawing the rest from reference TRBV11-3 and TRBJ2-1, the complete variable domain is EAGVVQSPRYKIIEKKQPVAFWCNPISGHNTLYWYLQNLGQGPELLIRYENEEAVDDSQLPKDRFSAERLKGVDSTLKIQPAELGDSAVYLCASSLEGQGGNEQFFGPGTRLTVL.

This sequence joins TRBV5-1 and TRBJ2-5; no reliable D call. The CDR3 is made up of 13 amino acids. CDR1 SGHRS and CDR2 YFSETQ come from the germline V gene. V gave up 2 bases and J gave up 2 bases, with 7 bases separating them. CDR3 loop: CASSFTGQETQYF. The CDR3 coding sequence is TGCGCCAGCAGCTTCACCGGTCAAGAGACCCAGTACTTC.

V usage is TRBV6-5 and J usage is TRBJ2-5, with D tentatively TRBD2 (6 bases). Germline V gene data show CDR1 as MNHEY and CDR2 as SVGAGI. V was shortened by 6 bases and J by 6 bases, with 8 bases between the two germline ends. There are 11 residues in the CDR3. The CDR3 region has the DNA TGTGCCAGCAGGGCGGGGCAGACCCAGTACTTC. Amino acids: CASRAGQTQYF.

This rearrangement joins TRBV11-2 to TRBJ1-3; TRBD1 aligns across 7 bases. V lost 3 bases and J lost 2; bases outside the gene matches: 7. Germline V gives CDR1 SGHAT, CDR2 FQNNGV. The CDR3 is 16 residues long. In DNA, the CDR3 is TGTGCCAGCAGCTTTGGACAGGCCGTTACTGGAAACACCATATATTTT. This encodes CASSFGQAVTGNTIYF.

This clone was observed at least ten times. The gene calls are TRBV6-5 and TRBJ2-1; D is possibly TRBD2 (6 bases). CDR1 MNHEY and CDR2 SVGAGI come from the germline V gene. The CDR3 sequence is 15 residues long. With 6 bases removed from V and 1 base from J, the gap between germline ends came to 13 bases. CDR3 amino acids: CASSLLASSYNEQFF. CDR3 coding DNA: TGTGCCAGCAGCCTCCTAGCGTCTTCCTACAATGAGCAGTTCTTC.

The chain employs TRBV10-3 and TRBJ2-2; D is perhaps TRBD1 (6 bases). This CDR3 comprises 14 residues. The V end was cut by 5 bases, the J end by 3 bases, with 10 bases between. In germline, CDR1 is ENHRY, CDR2 SYGVKD. This chain's CDR3 is CAISFYRDTGELFF. CDR3 DNA sequence: TGTGCCATCAGTTTTTACAGGGACACCGGGGAGCTGTTTTTT.

V usage is TRBV11-3 and J usage is TRBJ2-5; 8 bases are a match to TRBD1. CDR1 and CDR2 (germline): SGHNT, YENEEA. V gave up 6 bases and J gave up 8 bases; unmatched junction bases: 11. This CDR3 has 14 amino acids. The CDR3 sequence: CASSPGTGEGTQYF. In nucleotides, the CDR3 is TGTGCCAGCAGTCCCGGGACAGGCGAGGGAACCCAGTACTTC.

The table lists this clone with a few counts. The chain employs TRBV27 and TRBJ2-2; weak D call: TRBD1 (5 bases). Germline-derived CDR1 and CDR2 are MNHEY and SMNVEV (reference sequence). V was clipped by 5 bases and J by 2 bases, with 12 bases between them. This CDR3 has 15 amino acids. Here the CDR3 reads CASSGATVNTGELFF. The CDR3, as DNA: TGTGCCAGCAGTGGGGCTACCGTCAACACCGGGGAGCTGTTTTTT.

CDR3 bases: TGTGCCAGCAGATCCCAGGGGGGAAACACCATATATTTT. Protein sequence: CASRSQGGNTIYF. This rearrangement joins TRBV28 to TRBJ1-3; a possible D gene is TRBD1 (6 bases). The CDR3 sequence is 13 residues long. Trimming took 6 bases from V and 4 from J, leaving 10 bases between them. Germline assignment: CDR1 MDHEN and CDR2 SYDVKM.

The genes are TRBV4-2 and TRBJ2-1; 15 positions match TRBD2. J gave up 14 bases and V 1 base, and 0 bases lay outside the gene matches. There are 13 residues in the CDR3. Per germline, CDR1 LGHNA and CDR2 YNFKEQ. The CDR3: CASSQGTSGGEFF. In DNA form, the CDR3 reads TGTGCCAGCAGCCAAGGGACTAGCGGGGGGGAGTTCTTC.

This clone appeared a few times. The chain carries TRBV19 and TRBJ2-7; D remains unclear. Deletions cut 5 bases from V and 3 bases from J, with 14 bases between. Germline V gene data show CDR1 as LNHDA and CDR2 as SQIVND (reference sequence). The CDR3 length is 14 residues. The CDR3 spells CASSRRSLDYEQYF. For the CDR3, the DNA is TGTGCCAGTAGTCGACGGTCACTTGACTACGAGCAGTACTTC. Combining the CDR3 with reference TRBV19 and TRBJ2-7 gives the whole variable domain DGGITQSPKYLFRKEGQNVTLSCEQNLNHDAMYWYRQDPGQGLRLIYYSQIVNDFQKGDIAEGYSVSREKKESFPLTVTSAQKNPTAFYLCASSRRSLDYEQYFGPGTRLTVT.

The CDR3 DNA follows: TGTGCCAGCAGTGACTCGATATGGGGCGGGGAGCTGTTTTTT. This encodes CASSDSIWGGELFF. The chain is built from TRBV6-4 and TRBJ2-2; D call uncertain. The length of the CDR3 is 14 residues. The V end lost 0 bases, the J end lost 7 bases, and 9 bases lay between the germline ends. From germline, CDR1 is MRHNA and CDR2 SNTAGT.

The rearrangement uses TRBV11-1 and TRBJ1-1; no clear D gene. Germline CDR1 and CDR2: SGHAT and FQDESV (reference sequence). The CDR3 spans 14 residues. V was shortened by 0 bases and J by 6 bases, with 11 bases between the two germline ends. The CDR3 here is CASSLALREPEAFF. DNA for the CDR3: TGTGCCAGCAGCTTAGCGTTAAGAGAACCTGAAGCTTTCTTT.